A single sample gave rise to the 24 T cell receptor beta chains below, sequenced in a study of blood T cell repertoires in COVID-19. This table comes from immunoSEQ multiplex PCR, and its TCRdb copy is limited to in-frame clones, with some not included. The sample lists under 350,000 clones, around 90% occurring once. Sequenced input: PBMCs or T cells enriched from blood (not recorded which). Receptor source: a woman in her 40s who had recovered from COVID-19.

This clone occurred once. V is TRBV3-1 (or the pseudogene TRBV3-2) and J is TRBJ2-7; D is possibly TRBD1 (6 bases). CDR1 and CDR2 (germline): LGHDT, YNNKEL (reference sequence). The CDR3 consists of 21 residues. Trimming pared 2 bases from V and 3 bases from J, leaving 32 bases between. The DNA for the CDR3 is TGTGCCAGCAGCCAACGAATAGGTACAGGGTTCGTTGGCGGATCGATCTACGAGCAGTACTTC. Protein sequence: CASSQRIGTGFVGGSIYEQYF.

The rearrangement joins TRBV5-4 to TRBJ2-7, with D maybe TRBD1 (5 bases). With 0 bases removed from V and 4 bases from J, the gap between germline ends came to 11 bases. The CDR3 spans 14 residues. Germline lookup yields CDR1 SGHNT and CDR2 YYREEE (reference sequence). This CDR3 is CASSLATGRYEQYF. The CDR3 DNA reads TGTGCCAGCAGCTTGGCAACAGGAAGATACGAGCAGTACTTC.

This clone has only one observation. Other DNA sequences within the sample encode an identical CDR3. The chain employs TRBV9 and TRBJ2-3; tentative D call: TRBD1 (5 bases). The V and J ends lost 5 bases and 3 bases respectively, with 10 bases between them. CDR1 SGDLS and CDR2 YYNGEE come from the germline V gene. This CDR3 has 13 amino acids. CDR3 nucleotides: TGTGCCAGCAGTGACCCAGGGACAGATACGCAGTATTTT. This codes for CASSDPGTDTQYF.

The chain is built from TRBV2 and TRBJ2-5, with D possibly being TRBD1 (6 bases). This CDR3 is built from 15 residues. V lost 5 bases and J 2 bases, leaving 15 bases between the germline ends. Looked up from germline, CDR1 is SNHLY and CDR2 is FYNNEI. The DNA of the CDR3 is TGTGCCAGCAGTCCTCCGGCAGGGGCGCAAGAGACCCAGTACTTC. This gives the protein CASSPPAGAQETQYF. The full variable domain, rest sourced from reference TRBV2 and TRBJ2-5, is EPEVTQTPSHQVTQMGQEVILRCVPISNHLYFYWYRQILGQKVEFLVSFYNNEISEKSEIFDDQFSVERPDGSNFTLKIRSTKLEDSAMYFCASSPPAGAQETQYFGPGTRLLVL.

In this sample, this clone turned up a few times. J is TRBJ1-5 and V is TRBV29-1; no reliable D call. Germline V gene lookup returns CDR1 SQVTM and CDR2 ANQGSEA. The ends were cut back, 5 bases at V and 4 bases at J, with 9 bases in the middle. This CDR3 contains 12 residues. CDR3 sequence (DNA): TGCAGCGTTAGGACTGGGAATCAGCCCCAGCATTTT. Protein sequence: CSVRTGNQPQHF.

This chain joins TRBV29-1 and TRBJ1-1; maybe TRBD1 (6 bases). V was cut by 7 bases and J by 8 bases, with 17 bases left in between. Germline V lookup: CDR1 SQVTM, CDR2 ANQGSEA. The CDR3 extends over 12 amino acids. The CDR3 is CSAGTPSGEAFF. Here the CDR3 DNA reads TGCAGCGCCGGGACACCTTCAGGGGAAGCTTTCTTT.

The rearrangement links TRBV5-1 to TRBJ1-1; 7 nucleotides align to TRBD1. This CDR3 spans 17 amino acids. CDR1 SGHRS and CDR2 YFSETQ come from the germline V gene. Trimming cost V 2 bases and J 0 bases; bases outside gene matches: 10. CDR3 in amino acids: CASSLYSTGVMNTEAFF. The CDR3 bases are TGCGCCAGCAGCTTATACTCTACAGGGGTCATGAACACTGAAGCTTTCTTT.

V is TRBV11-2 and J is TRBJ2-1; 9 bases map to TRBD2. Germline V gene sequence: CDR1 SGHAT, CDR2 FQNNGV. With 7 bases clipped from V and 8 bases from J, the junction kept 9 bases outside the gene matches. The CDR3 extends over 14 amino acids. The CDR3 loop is CASKKASGDDEQFF. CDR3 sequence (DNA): TGTGCCAGCAAGAAGGCTAGCGGGGATGATGAGCAGTTCTTC. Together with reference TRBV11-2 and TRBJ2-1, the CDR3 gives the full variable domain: EAGVAQSPRYKIIEKRQSVAFWCNPISGHATLYWYQQILGQGPKLLIQFQNNGVVDDSQLPKDRFSAERLKGVDSTLKIQPAKLEDSAVYLCASKKASGDDEQFFGPGTRLTVL.

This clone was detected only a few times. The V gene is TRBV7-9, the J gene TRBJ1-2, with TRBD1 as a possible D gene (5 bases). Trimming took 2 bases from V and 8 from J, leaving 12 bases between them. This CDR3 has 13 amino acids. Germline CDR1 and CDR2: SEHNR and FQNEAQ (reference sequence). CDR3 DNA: TGTGCCAGCAGCTTATATGCGGAGGGGGGCTACACCTTC. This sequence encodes CASSLYAEGGYTF. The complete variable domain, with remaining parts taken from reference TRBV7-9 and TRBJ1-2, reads DTGVSQNPRHKITKRGQNVTFRCDPISEHNRLYWYRQTLGQGPEFLTYFQNEAQLEKSRLLSDRFSAERPKGSFSTLEIQRTEQGDSAMYLCASSLYAEGGYTFGSGTRLTVV.

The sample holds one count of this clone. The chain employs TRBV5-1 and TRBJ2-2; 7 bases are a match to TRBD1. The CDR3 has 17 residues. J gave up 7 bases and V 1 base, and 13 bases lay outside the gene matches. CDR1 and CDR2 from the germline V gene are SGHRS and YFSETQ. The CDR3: CASSLLIGTEGVGELFF. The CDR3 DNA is TGCGCCAGCAGCTTGTTGATCGGGACAGAGGGGGTCGGGGAGCTGTTTTTT. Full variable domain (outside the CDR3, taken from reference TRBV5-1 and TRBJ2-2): KAGVTQTPRYLIKTRGQQVTLSCSPISGHRSVSWYQQTPGQGLQFLFEYFSETQRNKGNFPGRFSGRQFSNSRSEMNVSTLELGDSALYLCASSLLIGTEGVGELFFGEGSRLTVL.

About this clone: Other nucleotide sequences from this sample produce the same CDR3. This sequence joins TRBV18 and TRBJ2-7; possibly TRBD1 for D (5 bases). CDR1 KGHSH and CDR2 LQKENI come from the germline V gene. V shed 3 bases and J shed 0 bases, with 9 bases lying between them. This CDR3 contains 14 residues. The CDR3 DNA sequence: TGTGCCAGCTCACCTTCAGGGTCCTCCTACGAGCAGTACTTC. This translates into CASSPSGSSYEQYF.

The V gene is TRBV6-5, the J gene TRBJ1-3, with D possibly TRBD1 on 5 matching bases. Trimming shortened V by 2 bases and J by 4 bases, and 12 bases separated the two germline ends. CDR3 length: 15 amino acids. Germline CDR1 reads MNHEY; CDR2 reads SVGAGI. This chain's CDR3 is CASSYGRGLGNTIYF. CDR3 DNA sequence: TGTGCCAGCAGTTACGGCCGGGGACTCGGAAACACCATATATTTT.

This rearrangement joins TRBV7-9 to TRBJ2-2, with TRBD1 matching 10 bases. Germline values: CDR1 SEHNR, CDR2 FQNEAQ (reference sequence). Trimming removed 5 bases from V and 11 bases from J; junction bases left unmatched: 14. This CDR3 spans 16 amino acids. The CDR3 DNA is TGTGCCAGCAGCCGAACGGGGGGGACAGGGGCCCAAGAGCTGTTTTTT. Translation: CASSRTGGTGAQELFF.

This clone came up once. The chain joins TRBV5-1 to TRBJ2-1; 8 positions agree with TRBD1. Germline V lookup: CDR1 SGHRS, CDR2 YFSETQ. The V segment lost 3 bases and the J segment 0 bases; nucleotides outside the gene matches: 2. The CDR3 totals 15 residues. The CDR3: CASSSGQGSYNEQFF. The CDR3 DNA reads TGCGCCAGCAGCTCCGGACAGGGCTCCTACAATGAGCAGTTCTTC.

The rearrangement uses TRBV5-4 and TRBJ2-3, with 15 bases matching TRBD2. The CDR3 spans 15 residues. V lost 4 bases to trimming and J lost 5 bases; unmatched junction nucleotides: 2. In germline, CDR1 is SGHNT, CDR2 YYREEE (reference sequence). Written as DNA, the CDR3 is TGTGCCAGCAGCGGGACTAGCGGGAGGAGAGATACGCAGTATTTT. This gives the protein CASSGTSGRRDTQYF.

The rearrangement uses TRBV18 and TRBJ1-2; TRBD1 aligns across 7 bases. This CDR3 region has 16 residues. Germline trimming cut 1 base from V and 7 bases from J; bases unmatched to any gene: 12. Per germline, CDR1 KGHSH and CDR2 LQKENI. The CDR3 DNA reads TGTGCCAGCTCACCACGCCTTTCTGACAGGGACAGTGGCTACACCTTC. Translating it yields CASSPRLSDRDSGYTF.

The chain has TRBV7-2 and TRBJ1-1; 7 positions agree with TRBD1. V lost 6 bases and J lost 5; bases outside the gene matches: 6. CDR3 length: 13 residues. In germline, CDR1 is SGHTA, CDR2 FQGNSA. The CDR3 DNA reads TGTGCCAGCAGGCCGACAGGGACTACTGAAGCTTTCTTT. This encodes CASRPTGTTEAFF.

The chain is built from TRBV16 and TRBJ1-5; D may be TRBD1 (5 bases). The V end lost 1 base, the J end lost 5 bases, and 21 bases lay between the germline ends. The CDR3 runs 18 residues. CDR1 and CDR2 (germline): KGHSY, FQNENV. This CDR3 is CASSQLGNWPLGDQPQHF. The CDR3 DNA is TGTGCCAGCAGCCAATTGGGGAACTGGCCTTTAGGGGATCAGCCCCAGCATTTT.

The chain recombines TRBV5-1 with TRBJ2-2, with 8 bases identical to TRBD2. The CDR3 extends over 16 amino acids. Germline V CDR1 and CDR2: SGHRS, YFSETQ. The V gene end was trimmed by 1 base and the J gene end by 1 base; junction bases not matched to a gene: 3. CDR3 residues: CASSLRTSRNTGELFF. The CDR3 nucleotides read TGCGCCAGCAGCTTGCGGACTAGCAGGAACACCGGGGAGCTGTTTTTT.

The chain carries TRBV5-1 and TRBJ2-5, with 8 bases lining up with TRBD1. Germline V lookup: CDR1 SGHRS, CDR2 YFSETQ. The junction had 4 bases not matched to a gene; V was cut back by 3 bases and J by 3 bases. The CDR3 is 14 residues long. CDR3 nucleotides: TGCGCCAGCAGCTCAGGACAGGGAAAAGAGACCCAGTACTTC. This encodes CASSSGQGKETQYF.

The CDR3 region is CASSLTGKPQIYGYTF. CDR3 coding DNA: TGCGCCAGCAGCTTGACAGGGAAACCCCAAATATATGGCTACACCTTC. The chain carries TRBV5-1 and TRBJ1-2, with D maybe TRBD1 (6 bases). V gave up 1 base and J gave up 5 bases, with 18 bases separating them. The CDR3 consists of 16 residues. Germline values: CDR1 SGHRS, CDR2 YFSETQ.

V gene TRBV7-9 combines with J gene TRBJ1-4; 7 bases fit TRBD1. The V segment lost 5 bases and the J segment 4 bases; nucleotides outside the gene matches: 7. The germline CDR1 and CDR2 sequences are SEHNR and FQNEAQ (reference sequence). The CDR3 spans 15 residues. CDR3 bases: TGTGCCAGCAGCCCCCGACAGGGTGGTAATGAAAAACTGTTTTTT. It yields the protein CASSPRQGGNEKLFF.

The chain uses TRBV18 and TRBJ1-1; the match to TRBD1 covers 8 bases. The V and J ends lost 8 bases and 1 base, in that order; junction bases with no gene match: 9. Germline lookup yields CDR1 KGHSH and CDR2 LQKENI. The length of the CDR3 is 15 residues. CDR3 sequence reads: CASHGTGGGNTEAFF. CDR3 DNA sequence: TGTGCCAGCCACGGGACAGGAGGAGGGAACACTGAAGCTTTCTTT.

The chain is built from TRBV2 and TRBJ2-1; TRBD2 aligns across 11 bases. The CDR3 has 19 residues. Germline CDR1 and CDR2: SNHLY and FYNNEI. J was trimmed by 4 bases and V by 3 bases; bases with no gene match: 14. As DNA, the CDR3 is TGTGCCAGCAGTGACCGGGGTAGCGGGAGGGGTTGGGGGTACAATGAGCAGTTCTTC. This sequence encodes CASSDRGSGRGWGYNEQFF.